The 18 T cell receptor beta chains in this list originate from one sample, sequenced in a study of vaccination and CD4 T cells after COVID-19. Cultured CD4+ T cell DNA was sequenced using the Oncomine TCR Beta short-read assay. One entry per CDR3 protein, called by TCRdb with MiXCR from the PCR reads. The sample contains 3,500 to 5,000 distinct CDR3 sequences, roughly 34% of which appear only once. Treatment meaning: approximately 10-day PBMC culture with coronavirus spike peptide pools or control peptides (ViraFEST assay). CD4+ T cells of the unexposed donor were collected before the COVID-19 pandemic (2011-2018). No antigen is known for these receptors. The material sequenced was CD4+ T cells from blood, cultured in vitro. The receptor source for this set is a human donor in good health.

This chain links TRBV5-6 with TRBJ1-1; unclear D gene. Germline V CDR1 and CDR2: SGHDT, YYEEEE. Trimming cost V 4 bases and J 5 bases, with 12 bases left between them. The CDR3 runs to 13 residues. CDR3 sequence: CASSPTGRTEAFF. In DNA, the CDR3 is TGTGCCAGCAGCCCAACCGGGCGTACTGAAGCTTTCTTT.

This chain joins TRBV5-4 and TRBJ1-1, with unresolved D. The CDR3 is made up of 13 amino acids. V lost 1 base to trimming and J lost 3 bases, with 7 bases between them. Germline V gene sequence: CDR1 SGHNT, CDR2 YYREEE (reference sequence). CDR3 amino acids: CASSLNWDTEAFF. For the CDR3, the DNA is TGTGCCAGCAGCTTGAACTGGGACACTGAAGCTTTCTTT. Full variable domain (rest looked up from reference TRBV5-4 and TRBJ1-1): ETGVTQSPTHLIKTRGQQVTLRCSSQSGHNTVSWYQQALGQGPQFIFQYYREEENGRGNFPPRFSGLQFPNYSSELNVNALELDDSALYLCASSLNWDTEAFFGQGTRLTVV.

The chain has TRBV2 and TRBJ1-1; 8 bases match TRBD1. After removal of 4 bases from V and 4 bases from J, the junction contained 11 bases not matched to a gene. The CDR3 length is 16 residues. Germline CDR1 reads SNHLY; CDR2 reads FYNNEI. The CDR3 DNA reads TGTGCCAGCAGTGGTAGACGTAGGACAGGGATCACTGAAGCTTTCTTT. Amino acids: CASSGRRRTGITEAFF. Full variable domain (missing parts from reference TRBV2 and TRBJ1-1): EPEVTQTPSHQVTQMGQEVILRCVPISNHLYFYWYRQILGQKVEFLVSFYNNEISEKSEIFDDQFSVERPDGSNFTLKIRSTKLEDSAMYFCASSGRRRTGITEAFFGQGTRLTVV.

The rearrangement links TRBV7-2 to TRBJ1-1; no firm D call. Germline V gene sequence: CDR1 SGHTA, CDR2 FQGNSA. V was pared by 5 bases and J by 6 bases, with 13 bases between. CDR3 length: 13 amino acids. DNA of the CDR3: TGTGCCAGCAGCGCGTATCTCGGGCCTGAAGCTTTCTTT. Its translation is CASSAYLGPEAFF.

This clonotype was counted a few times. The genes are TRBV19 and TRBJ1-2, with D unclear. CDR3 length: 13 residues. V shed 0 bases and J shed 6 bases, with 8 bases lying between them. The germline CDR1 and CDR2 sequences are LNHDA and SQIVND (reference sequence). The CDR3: CASSIEGRNGYTF. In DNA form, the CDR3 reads TGTGCCAGTAGTATAGAGGGCAGGAATGGCTACACCTTC.

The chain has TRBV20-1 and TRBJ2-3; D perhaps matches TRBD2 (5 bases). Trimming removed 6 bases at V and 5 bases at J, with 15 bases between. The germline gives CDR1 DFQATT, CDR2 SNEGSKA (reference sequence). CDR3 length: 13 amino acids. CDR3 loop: CSAVPGEGDTQYF. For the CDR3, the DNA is TGCAGTGCCGTCCCGGGTGAGGGAGATACGCAGTATTTT.

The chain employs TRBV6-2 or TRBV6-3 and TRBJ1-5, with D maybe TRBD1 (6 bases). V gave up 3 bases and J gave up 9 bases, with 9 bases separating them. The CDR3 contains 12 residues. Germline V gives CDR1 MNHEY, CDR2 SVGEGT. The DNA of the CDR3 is TGTGCCAGCAGTTATATGGACAGGCCCCAGCATTTT. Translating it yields CASSYMDRPQHF.

The CDR3 DNA sequence: TGTGCCAGCAGTGAACTGTTAGAAGAGACCCAGTACTTC. The encoded protein is CASSELLEETQYF. The chain uses TRBV2 and TRBJ2-5; D not resolved. CDR3 size: 13 residues. The germline CDR1 and CDR2 sequences are SNHLY and FYNNEI. V was pared by 2 bases and J by 3 bases, with 7 bases between.

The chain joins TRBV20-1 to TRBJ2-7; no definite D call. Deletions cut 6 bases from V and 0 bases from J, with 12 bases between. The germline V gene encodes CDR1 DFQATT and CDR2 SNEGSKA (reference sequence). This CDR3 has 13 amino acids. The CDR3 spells CSAPDTSSYEQYF. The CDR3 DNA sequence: TGCAGTGCACCTGACACCTCCTCCTACGAGCAGTACTTC.

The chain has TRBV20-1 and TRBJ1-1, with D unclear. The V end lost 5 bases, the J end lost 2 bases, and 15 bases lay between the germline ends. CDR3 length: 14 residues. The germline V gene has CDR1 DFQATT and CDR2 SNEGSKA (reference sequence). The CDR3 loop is CSAGGGRTNTEAFF. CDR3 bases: TGCAGTGCTGGAGGTGGCAGGACTAACACTGAAGCTTTCTTT.

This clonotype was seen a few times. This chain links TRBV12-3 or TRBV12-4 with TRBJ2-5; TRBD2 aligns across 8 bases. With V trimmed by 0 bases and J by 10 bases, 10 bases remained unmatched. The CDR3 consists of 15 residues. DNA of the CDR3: TGTGCCAGCAGTTTAGCCGCGCTCGGGGGGGGCGACCAGTACTTC. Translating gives CASSLAALGGGDQYF.

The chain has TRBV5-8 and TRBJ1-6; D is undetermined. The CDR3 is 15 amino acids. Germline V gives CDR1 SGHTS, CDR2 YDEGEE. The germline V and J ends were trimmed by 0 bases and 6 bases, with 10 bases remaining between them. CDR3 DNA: TGTGCCAGCAGCTTGGGTTCCAGCCCTAATTCACCCCTCCACTTT. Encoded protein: CASSLGSSPNSPLHF. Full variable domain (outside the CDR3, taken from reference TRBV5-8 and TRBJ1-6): EAGVTQSPTHLIKTRGQQATLRCSPISGHTSVYWYQQALGLGLQFLLWYDEGEERNRGNFPPRFSGRQFPNYSSELNVNALELEDSALYLCASSLGSSPNSPLHFGNGTRLTVT.

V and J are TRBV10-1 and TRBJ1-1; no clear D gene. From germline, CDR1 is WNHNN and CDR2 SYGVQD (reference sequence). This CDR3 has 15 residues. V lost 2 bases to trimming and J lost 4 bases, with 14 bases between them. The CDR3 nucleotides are TGCGCCAGCAGTGAGAGGGTCCGAGGGCCCACTGAAGCTTTCTTT. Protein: CASSERVRGPTEAFF.

In DNA form, the CDR3 reads TGTGCCAGCAGCGTGGACAGCTATGGCTACACCTTC. Translating gives CASSVDSYGYTF. The chain carries TRBV9 and TRBJ1-2; D might be TRBD1 (6 bases). The V end lost 2 bases, the J end lost 4 bases, and 6 bases lay between the germline ends. This CDR3 contains 12 residues. CDR1 is SGDLS and CDR2 is YYNGEE in the germline V gene. Together with reference TRBV9 and TRBJ1-2, the CDR3 gives the full variable domain: DSGVTQTPKHLITATGQRVTLRCSPRSGDLSVYWYQQSLDQGLQFLIQYYNGEERAKGNILERFSAQQFPDLHSELNLSSLELGDSALYFCASSVDSYGYTFGSGTRLTVV.

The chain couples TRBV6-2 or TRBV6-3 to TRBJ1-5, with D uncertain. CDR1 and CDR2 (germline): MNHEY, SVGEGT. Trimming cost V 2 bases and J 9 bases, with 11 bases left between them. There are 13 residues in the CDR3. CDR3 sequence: CASSYSFQRPQHF. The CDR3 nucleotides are TGTGCCAGCAGTTACAGTTTCCAACGGCCCCAGCATTTT.

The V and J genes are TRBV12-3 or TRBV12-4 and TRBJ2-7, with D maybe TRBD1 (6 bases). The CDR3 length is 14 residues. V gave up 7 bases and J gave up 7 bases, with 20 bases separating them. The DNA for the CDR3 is TGTGCCAGCACTCCGGGACACCGACCTCTAGAGCAGTACTTC. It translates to CASTPGHRPLEQYF.

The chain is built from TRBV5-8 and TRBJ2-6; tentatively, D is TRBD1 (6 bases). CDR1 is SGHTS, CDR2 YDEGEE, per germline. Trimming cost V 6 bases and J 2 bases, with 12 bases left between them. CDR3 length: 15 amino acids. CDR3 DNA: TGTGCCAGCACCCAGCAGGGGACTGGGGCCAACGTCCTGACTTTC. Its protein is CASTQQGTGANVLTF.

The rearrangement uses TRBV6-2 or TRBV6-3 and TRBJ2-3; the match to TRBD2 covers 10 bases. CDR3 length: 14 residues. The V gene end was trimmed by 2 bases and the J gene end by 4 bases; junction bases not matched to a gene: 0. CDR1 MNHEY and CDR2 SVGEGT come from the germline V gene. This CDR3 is CASSYGTSADTQYF. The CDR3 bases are TGTGCCAGCAGTTACGGGACTAGCGCAGATACGCAGTATTTT.